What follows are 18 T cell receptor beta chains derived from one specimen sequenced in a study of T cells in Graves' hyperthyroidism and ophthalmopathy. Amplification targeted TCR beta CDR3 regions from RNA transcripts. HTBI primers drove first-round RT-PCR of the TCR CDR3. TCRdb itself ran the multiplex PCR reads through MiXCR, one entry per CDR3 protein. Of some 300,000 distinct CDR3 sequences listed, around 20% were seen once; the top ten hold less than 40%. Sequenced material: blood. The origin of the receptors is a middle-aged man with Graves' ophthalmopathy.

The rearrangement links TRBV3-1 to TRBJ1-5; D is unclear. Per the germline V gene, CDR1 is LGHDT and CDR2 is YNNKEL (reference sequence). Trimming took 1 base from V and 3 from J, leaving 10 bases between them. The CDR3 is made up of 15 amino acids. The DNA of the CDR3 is TGTGCCAGCAGCCAAGGCAGTCAGCTCAATCAGCCCCAGCATTTT. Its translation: CASSQGSQLNQPQHF.

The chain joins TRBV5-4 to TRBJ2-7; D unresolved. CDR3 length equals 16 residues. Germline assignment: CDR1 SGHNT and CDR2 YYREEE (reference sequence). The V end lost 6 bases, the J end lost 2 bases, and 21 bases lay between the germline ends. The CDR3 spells CASTPGPLSYTYEQYF. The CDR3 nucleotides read TGTGCCAGCACCCCTGGCCCCCTATCCTATACCTACGAGCAGTACTTC.

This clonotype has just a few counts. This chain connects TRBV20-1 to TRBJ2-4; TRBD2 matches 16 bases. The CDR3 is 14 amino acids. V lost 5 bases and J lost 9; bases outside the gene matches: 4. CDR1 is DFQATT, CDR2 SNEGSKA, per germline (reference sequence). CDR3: CSAGTSGRAFIQYF. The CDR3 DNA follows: TGCAGTGCTGGGACTAGCGGGAGGGCCTTCATTCAGTACTTC.

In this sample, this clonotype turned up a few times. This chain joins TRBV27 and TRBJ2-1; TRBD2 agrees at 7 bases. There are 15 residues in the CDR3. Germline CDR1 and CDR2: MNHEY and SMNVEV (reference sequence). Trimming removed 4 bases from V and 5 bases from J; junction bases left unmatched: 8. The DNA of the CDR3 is TGTGCCAGCAGTTATCGGGGAGGGCTGCACAATGAGCAGTTCTTC. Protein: CASSYRGGLHNEQFF.

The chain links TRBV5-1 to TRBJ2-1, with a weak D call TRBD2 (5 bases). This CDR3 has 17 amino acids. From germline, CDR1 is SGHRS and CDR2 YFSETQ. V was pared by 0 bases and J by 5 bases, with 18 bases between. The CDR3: CASSLGLGGSSHNEQFF. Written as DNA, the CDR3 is TGCGCCAGCAGCTTGGGTCTTGGTGGGAGTTCCCACAATGAGCAGTTCTTC.

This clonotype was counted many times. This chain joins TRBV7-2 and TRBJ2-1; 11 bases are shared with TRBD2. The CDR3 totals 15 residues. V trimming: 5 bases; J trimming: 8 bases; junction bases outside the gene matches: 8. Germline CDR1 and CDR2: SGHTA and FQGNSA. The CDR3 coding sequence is TGTGCCAGCAGCCGAGGACTAGCGGGCCTACATGAGCAGTTCTTC. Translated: CASSRGLAGLHEQFF.

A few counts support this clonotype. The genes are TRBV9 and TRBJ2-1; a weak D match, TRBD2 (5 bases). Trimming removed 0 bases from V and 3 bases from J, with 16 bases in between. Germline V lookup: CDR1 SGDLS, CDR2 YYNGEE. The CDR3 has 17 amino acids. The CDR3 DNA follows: TGTGCCAGCAGCGTAGTCCCCCGCCCTGAGGGCTACAATGAGCAGTTCTTC. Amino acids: CASSVVPRPEGYNEQFF.

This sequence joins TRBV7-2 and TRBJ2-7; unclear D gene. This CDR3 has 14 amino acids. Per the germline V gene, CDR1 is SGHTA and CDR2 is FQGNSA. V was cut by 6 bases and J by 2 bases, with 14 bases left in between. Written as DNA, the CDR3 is TGTGCCAGCAGGCAGGCCTTAGCCCCCTACGAGCAGTACTTC. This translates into CASRQALAPYEQYF.

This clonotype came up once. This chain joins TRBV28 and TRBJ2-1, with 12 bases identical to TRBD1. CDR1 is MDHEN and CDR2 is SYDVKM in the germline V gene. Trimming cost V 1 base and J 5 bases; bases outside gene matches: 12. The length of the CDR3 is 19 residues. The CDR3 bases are TGTGCCAGCAGTTTATTGGGACAGGGGGCGGCTAGCGGGGACAATGAGCAGTTCTTC. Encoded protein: CASSLLGQGAASGDNEQFF.

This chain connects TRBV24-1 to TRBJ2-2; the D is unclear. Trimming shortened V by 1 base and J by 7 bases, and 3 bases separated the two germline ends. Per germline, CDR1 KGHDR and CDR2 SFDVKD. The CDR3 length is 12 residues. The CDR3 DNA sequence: TGTGCCACCAGTGATTTTAACGGGGAGCTGTTTTTT. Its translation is CATSDFNGELFF.

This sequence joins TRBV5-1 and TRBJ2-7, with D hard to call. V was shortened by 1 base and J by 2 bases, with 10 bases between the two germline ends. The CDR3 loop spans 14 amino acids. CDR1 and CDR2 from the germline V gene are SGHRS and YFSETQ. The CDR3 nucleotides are TGCGCCAGCAGCTTGATAGGCAGCCCCTACGAGCAGTACTTC. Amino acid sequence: CASSLIGSPYEQYF.

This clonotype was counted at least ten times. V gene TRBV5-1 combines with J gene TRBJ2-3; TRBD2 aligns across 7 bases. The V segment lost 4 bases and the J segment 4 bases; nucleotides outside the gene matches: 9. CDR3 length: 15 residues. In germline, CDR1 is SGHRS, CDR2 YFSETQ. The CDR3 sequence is CASSPGLAGADTQYF. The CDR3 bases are TGCGCCAGCAGCCCAGGACTGGCGGGGGCAGATACGCAGTATTTT.

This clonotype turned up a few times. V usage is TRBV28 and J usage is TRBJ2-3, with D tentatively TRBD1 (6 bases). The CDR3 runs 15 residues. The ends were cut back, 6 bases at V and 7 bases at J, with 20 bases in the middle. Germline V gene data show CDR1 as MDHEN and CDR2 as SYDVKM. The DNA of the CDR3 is TGTGCCAGCAGCGACAGGTCGCGCTCCCTCTATACGCAGTATTTT. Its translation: CASSDRSRSLYTQYF.

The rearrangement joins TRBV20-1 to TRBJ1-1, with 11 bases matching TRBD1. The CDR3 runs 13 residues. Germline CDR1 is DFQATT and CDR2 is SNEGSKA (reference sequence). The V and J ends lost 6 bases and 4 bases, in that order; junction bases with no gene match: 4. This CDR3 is CSAIGTGGTEAFF. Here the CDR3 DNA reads TGCAGTGCGATTGGGACAGGGGGCACTGAAGCTTTCTTT.

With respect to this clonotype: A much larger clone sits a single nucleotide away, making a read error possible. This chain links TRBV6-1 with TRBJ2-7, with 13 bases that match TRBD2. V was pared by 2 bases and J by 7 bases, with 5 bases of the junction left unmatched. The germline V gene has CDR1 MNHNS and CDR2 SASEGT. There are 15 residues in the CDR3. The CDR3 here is CASSEPGLAGREQYF. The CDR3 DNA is TGTGCCAGCAGTGAACCGGGACTAGCGGGAAGGGAGCAGTACTTC.

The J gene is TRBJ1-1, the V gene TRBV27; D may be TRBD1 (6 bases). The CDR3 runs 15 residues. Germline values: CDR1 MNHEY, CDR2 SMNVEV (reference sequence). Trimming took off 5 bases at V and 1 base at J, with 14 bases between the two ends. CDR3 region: CASSRGRGGNTEAFF. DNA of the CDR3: TGTGCCAGCAGTCGCGGCCGAGGGGGGAACACTGAAGCTTTCTTT.

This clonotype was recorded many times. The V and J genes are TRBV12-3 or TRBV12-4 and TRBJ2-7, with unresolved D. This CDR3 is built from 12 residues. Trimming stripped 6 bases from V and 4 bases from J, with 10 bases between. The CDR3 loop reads CASSQDVYEQYF. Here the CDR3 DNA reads TGTGCCAGCAGCCAGGACGTGTACGAGCAGTACTTC.

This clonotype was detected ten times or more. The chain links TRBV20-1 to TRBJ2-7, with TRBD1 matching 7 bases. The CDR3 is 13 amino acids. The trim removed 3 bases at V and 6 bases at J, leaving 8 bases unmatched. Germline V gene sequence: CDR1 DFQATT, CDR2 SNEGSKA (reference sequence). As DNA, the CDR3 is TGCAGTGCTAGCTCCCCACAGGGGCTCGAGCAGTACTTC. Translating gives CSASSPQGLEQYF.